This T cell receptor (beta chain) is drawn from a study of T cells after yellow fever vaccination (dated by TCRdb to about 2019). The study in broad terms: The SMART-Seq v4 Ultra Low Input RNA kit was used to prepare libraries from fractions with low cell numbers. To follow T-cell clones before and after primary and booster YFV17D yellow fever vaccination, bulk TCR alpha and beta repertoires were sequenced over time. Two healthy male donors, one aged 18 to 29 and one aged 30 to 40 years, made up the cohort. Bulk PBMC replicates and cell subsets were isolated from blood drawn at multiple timepoints before and after both primary and secondary immunization.

The treatment or condition label on this specimen signifies: live attenuated yellow fever vaccine strain. At each blood-draw timepoint, two biological replicates of bulk PBMCs were collected. A standard Ficoll-Paque protocol was used to isolate PBMCs from peripheral blood. TriZol was used to extract RNA from bulk PBMCs, from CD4 and CD8 fractions, and from dextramer-positive and dextramer-negative fractions. Many counts were recorded for this clonotype. Its recognized antigen is unknown. Base-call qualities are not available, and no considerably larger clone is one nucleotide away. TCRdb shows the sequencer as Illumina NovaSeq 6000. TCR cDNA was synthesized by 5'RACE template switching, which introduced a universal primer site and unique molecular identifiers. Priming for cDNA synthesis came from both the TCR alpha and TCR beta constant segments. Two PCR steps were used to amplify libraries, with sample barcodes and sequencing adapters being added in the second step. Sequencing of libraries was performed on Illumina HiSeq 2500 (2x100 bp) or NovaSeq (2x150 bp). Processing in the source paper ran as follows. Reads were demultiplexed and collapsed into UMI consensus sequences with MIGEC, and V(D)J alignment was performed with MiXCR. Vaccine-responding clonotypes were identified with edgeR using replicate PBMC samples, with FDR below 0.01 and a log2 fold change above 5 up to day 15 being required. Each bulk clonotype received a CD4 or CD8 identity based on whether the sequenced CD4 or CD8 repertoire contained that clonotype at higher abundance. The raw public reads went through TCRdb reprocessing: fastp at Q25, MiXCR clone calling, in-frame beta chains kept. Merged by CDR3 protein, the rows form single entries marked with the most common genes and DNA. These V and J calls are TCRdb output, not the study's own analysis. Within this sample are some 240,000 distinct CDR3 sequences, with over 3% of them counted one time only. The biggest ten clones account for around 20% of the sample.

The CDR3 spans 14 residues, from the cysteine through the phenylalanine. Only the CDR3 DNA stays, 42 bases, in frame from base 1. Via the germline V gene, CDR1 is SGDLS and CDR2 YYNGEE. A distance of 16 bases separates the germline ends of V and J, which lose 3 bases and 6 bases respectively. General study outcomes and caveats: Computational filtering was needed because FACS-sorted repertoires could contain abundant contaminating clonotypes from the bulk population. A small share of clonotypes was detected in both CD4 and CD8 compartments, with the overlap likely arising from convergent recombination. The secondary T-cell response was weaker than the primary response but faster, peaking on day 5 instead of day 15. Most clones expanded after primary vaccination were re-detected after the booster (about 96% of CD4 and around 88% of CD8), suggesting broad memory maintenance. Only a couple of donors were included in the study, so the extent to which the findings can be generalized is limited.

The sample was PBMCs, taken 15 days after the yellow fever booster vaccination. The sequence links TRBV9 to TRBJ2-7; the D gene is tentatively TRBD1 or TRBD2, each matching 5 bases. The receptor was derived from a man between 18 and 35 years old who received the YFV17D yellow fever vaccine. The DNA is TGTGCCAGCAGCGGAACCGGATGGGGGTCCGAGCAGTACTTC. Its protein is CASSGTGWGSEQYF.